Listed below are T cell receptor beta chains from one sample, sequenced in a study of T cells after yellow fever vaccination. Via MiXCR, TCRdb re-called the 5' RACE reads, giving one row per CDR3 protein. The repertoire holds some 120,000 distinct CDR3 sequences, with approximately 16% as singletons. The starting material was CD8+ T cells sorted from PBMCs, obtained 5 days after the yellow fever booster vaccination. These receptors were obtained from a man aged 18 to 29 who received the YFV17D yellow fever vaccine. CDR3s include the opening cysteine and the closing phenylalanine or tryptophan. The D gene is left open where the match is weak. Some rows mark clone size as missing; the rest say once, few, many or name a class of expanded clone.

d_call	clone_size	v_call	j_call	cdr3_aa	cdr3_nt
.	.	TRBV29-1	TRBJ1-1	CSVSRGSDTEAFF	TGCAGCGTAAGCAGGGGATCGGACACTGAAGCTTTCTTT
.	.	TRBV6-2/TRBV6-3	TRBJ2-3	CASSYSTVWNASTDTQYF	TGTGCCAGCAGTTACTCGACGGTGTGGAACGCTAGCACAGATACGCAGTATTTT
TRBD1	.	TRBV12-3/TRBV12-4	TRBJ2-1	CASSSTGTGGRDEQFF	TGTGCCAGCAGTTCAACCGGGACAGGGGGAAGGGATGAGCAGTTCTTC
.	.	TRBV12-3/TRBV12-4	TRBJ2-5	CASSLGQWETQYF	TGTGCCAGCAGTTTAGGGCAATGGGAGACCCAGTACTTC
.	.	TRBV4-2	TRBJ2-3	CASSPLAGTITDTQYF	TGTGCCAGCAGCCCCCTGGCCGGGACCATCACAGATACGCAGTATTTT
.	few	TRBV4-2	TRBJ2-1	CASWGGGSSYNEQFF	TGTGCCAGCTGGGGGGGCGGGAGCTCCTACAATGAGCAGTTCTTC
.	few	TRBV7-9	TRBJ2-5	CASSLIDKARETQYF	TGTGCCAGCAGCTTGATCGACAAGGCTCGGGAGACCCAGTACTTC
TRBD1	.	TRBV7-2	TRBJ1-1	CASSSRGDRAAFF	TGTGCCAGCAGCTCGAGGGGGGACAGGGCAGCTTTCTTT
.	many	TRBV19	TRBJ2-1	CASSIGFYNEQFF	TGTGCCAGTAGTATCGGATTTTACAATGAGCAGTTCTTC
.	.	TRBV27	TRBJ2-5	CASSLSGGAETQYF	TGTGCCAGCAGTTTATCGGGGGGAGCAGAGACCCAGTACTTC
.	.	TRBV7-6	TRBJ1-3	CASSLEGGPGNTIYF	TGTGCCAGCAGCCTGGAGGGGGGGCCAGGAAACACCATATATTTT
TRBD1	few	TRBV5-5	TRBJ1-2	CASSLQGTVYGYTF	TGTGCCAGCAGCTTGCAGGGGACAGTCTATGGCTACACCTTC
.	many	TRBV5-1	TRBJ2-2	CASSLRATENTGELFF	TGCGCCAGCAGCTTGAGGGCAACAGAGAACACCGGGGAGCTGTTTTTT
TRBD1	.	TRBV11-2	TRBJ2-3	CASTASPGDSDTQYF	TGTGCCAGCACGGCGAGCCCCGGGGACAGCGATACGCAGTATTTT
.	.	TRBV2	TRBJ1-5	CASSGLGEAQPQHF	TGTGCCAGCAGTGGGTTGGGGGAAGCTCAGCCCCAGCATTTT
.	.	TRBV5-1	TRBJ1-1	CASSQDSLTMNTEAFF	TGCGCCAGCAGTCAAGACAGCTTGACGATGAACACTGAAGCTTTCTTT
.	once	TRBV15	TRBJ1-3	CATSSLVGTRSLSGNTIYF	TGTGCCACCAGCAGTTTGGTCGGGACACGGAGCCTCTCTGGAAACACCATATATTTT
TRBD1	.	TRBV7-7	TRBJ2-1	CASSLEGQGANYNEQFF	TGTGCTAGCAGCTTAGAGGGACAGGGGGCCAACTACAATGAGCAGTTCTTC
.	few	TRBV29-1	TRBJ1-2	CSVAEGDNYGYTF	TGCAGCGTTGCGGAGGGGGATAACTATGGCTACACCTTC
.	many	TRBV12-3/TRBV12-4	TRBJ1-1	CASSPAAYTEAFF	TGTGCCAGCAGCCCAGCGGCCTACACTGAAGCTTTCTTT
.	.	TRBV20-1	TRBJ1-2	CSARDHGKYGYTF	TGCAGTGCTAGAGATCACGGCAAGTATGGCTACACCTTC
.	.	TRBV21-1	TRBJ2-5	CASSRMAGETQYF	TGTGCCAGCAGCAGAATGGCAGGAGAGACCCAGTACTTC
.	few	TRBV28	TRBJ1-1	CASSYQFRVLSEAFF	TGTGCCAGCAGTTATCAATTCAGGGTTTTATCTGAAGCTTTCTTT
.	few	TRBV6-6	TRBJ1-2	CASSYEGRTRSNYGYTF	TGTGCCAGCAGTTATGAGGGTCGGACGAGGTCTAACTATGGCTACACCTTC
.	.	TRBV6-2/TRBV6-3	TRBJ2-5	CASSRDWAKETQYF	TGTGCCAGCAGTAGGGACTGGGCCAAAGAGACCCAGTACTTC
.	few	TRBV7-9	TRBJ1-1	CASSLEQGLLTEAFF	TGTGCCAGCAGCTTAGAACAGGGACTTCTCACTGAAGCTTTCTTT
.	.	TRBV25-1	TRBJ2-1	CASSESMESYNEQFF	TGTGCCAGCAGTGAATCGATGGAGTCCTACAATGAGCAGTTCTTC
TRBD2	.	TRBV6-5	TRBJ2-7	CASKGSGGFSYEQYF	TGTGCCAGCAAGGGTAGCGGGGGCTTTTCCTACGAGCAGTACTTC
.	few	TRBV29-1	TRBJ2-2	CSARGANTGELFF	TGCAGCGCTAGGGGCGCTAACACCGGGGAGCTGTTTTTT
.	.	TRBV12-3/TRBV12-4	TRBJ2-1	CASSLGDTFYNEQFF	TGTGCCAGCAGTTTGGGAGACACGTTTTACAATGAGCAGTTCTTC
TRBD2	few	TRBV4-1	TRBJ2-1	CASSHKRGGRDEQFF	TGCGCCAGCAGCCACAAGCGGGGGGGCCGGGATGAGCAGTTCTTC
.	few	TRBV6-5	TRBJ2-1	CASSYSTGSVNEQFF	TGTGCCAGCAGTTACTCGACCGGGAGTGTGAATGAGCAGTTCTTC
TRBD1	few	TRBV3-1	TRBJ1-1	CASSQVGQGELNTEAFF	TGTGCCAGCAGCCAAGTCGGACAGGGCGAACTGAACACTGAAGCTTTCTTT
.	.	TRBV30	TRBJ2-1	CAWSVLSSYNEQFF	TGTGCCTGGAGTGTACTGAGCTCCTACAATGAGCAGTTCTTC
TRBD2	.	TRBV6-2/TRBV6-3	TRBJ2-5	CASSYELAGGLASQYF	TGTGCCAGCAGTTACGAACTAGCGGGGGGATTAGCGTCCCAGTACTTC
TRBD1	few	TRBV12-3/TRBV12-4	TRBJ2-7	CASRQGRGEQYF	TGTGCCAGCCGACAGGGGAGAGGGGAGCAGTACTTC
.	.	TRBV7-9	TRBJ2-1	CAGGRGNEQFF	TGTGCCGGTGGTAGGGGGAATGAGCAGTTCTTC
TRBD2	few	TRBV6-2/TRBV6-3	TRBJ2-1	CASSYRIAGDLSYNEQFF	TGTGCCAGCAGTTACCGTATAGCGGGGGACCTCAGCTACAATGAGCAGTTCTTC
.	few	TRBV6-6	TRBJ1-5	CASYPGGGNQPQHF	TGTGCCAGCTATCCGGGGGGAGGCAATCAGCCCCAGCATTTT
TRBD2	.	TRBV20-1	TRBJ2-7	CSARARGVYEQYF	TGCAGTGCTAGAGCTCGGGGGGTTTACGAGCAGTACTTC
TRBD1	few	TRBV7-9	TRBJ2-1	CASSLSTGGEQFF	TGTGCCAGCAGCTTATCTACAGGGGGTGAGCAGTTCTTC
TRBD1	few	TRBV7-8	TRBJ2-5	CASSLVLTGGGETQYF	TGTGCCAGCAGCTTAGTGCTCACAGGGGGTGGGGAGACCCAGTACTTC
TRBD1	few	TRBV12-5	TRBJ1-2	CASGSGTGWGYTF	TGTGCTAGTGGATCCGGGACAGGGTGGGGCTACACCTTC
TRBD1	.	TRBV4-1	TRBJ1-6	CASSQEGQGHSPLHF	TGCGCCAGCAGCCAAGAGGGACAGGGTCATTCACCCCTCCACTTT
.	few	TRBV20-1	TRBJ2-3	CSARETNTQYF	TGCAGTGCTAGGGAGACGAATACGCAGTATTTT
.	.	TRBV7-9	TRBJ1-4	CASSQDVLNEKLFF	TGTGCCAGCAGCCAGGACGTACTTAATGAAAAACTGTTTTTT
TRBD1	many	TRBV29-1	TRBJ1-1	CSVDPRDSLNTEAFF	TGCAGCGTTGATCCCCGGGACAGCTTGAACACTGAAGCTTTCTTT
TRBD1	.	TRBV11-2	TRBJ2-2	CASSLTGGLVGELFF	TGTGCCAGCAGCTTGACAGGGGGCTTGGTCGGGGAGCTGTTTTTT
TRBD1	few	TRBV5-5	TRBJ2-4	CASSFAVYRGVNIQYF	TGTGCCAGCAGCTTTGCGGTATACAGGGGGGTCAACATTCAGTACTTC
TRBD2	.	TRBV10-3	TRBJ2-1	CAISEASGAEQFF	TGTGCCATCAGTGAGGCTAGCGGGGCCGAGCAGTTCTTC
.	many	TRBV3-1	TRBJ1-6	CASSQEGGTYNSPLHF	TGTGCCAGCAGCCAAGAAGGTGGCACTTATAATTCACCCCTCCACTTT
.	many	TRBV3-1	TRBJ1-4	CASSQDSQDTEKLFF	TGTGCCAGCAGCCAAGATTCGCAGGATACTGAAAAACTGTTTTTT
.	.	TRBV29-1	TRBJ1-3	CSVEVGAGNTIYF	TGCAGCGTTGAGGTGGGAGCGGGAAACACCATATATTTT
TRBD1	.	TRBV5-1	TRBJ1-1	CASSWGTGGNTEAFF	TGCGCCAGCAGCTGGGGGACAGGGGGGAACACTGAAGCTTTCTTT
.	few	TRBV24-1	TRBJ2-2	CATSEMGRRNTGELFF	TGTGCCACCAGTGAGATGGGACGGCGGAACACCGGGGAGCTGTTTTTT
TRBD1	few	TRBV5-1	TRBJ2-3	CASSPTGVRSTDTQYF	TGCGCCAGCAGCCCGACAGGGGTCAGAAGCACAGATACGCAGTATTTT
.	.	TRBV7-2	TRBJ2-5	CASSLGVLYQETQYF	TGTGCCAGCAGCTTAGGGGTGTTGTACCAAGAGACCCAGTACTTC